One sample yielded the 17 T cell receptor beta chains listed below, sequenced in a study of T cells generated in artificial thymic organoids. Separate semi-nested PCRs amplified TCRalpha and TCRbeta libraries using constant-region reverse primers in TRAC or TRBC. A single record per CDR3 protein comes from TCRdb applying MiXCR to the 5' RACE reads. Altogether more than 8,000 distinct CDR3 sequences are present, about 17% being singletons, with the ten largest covering 1.4%. Sequenced sample: naive CD8+ T cells from the thymus. The subset denotes: CD3+TCRalphabeta+CD8SP T cells; for blood, CD45RO-CCR7+ naive CD8+ T cells. The source of these receptors is a human donor who gave cord blood stem cells for thymic organoid culture, a cardiac surgery patient who gave postnatal thymus, or a blood donor (not recorded which).

This clonotype is medium-sized (0.01 to 0.1%). The chain recombines TRBV6-1 with TRBJ2-2, with D unresolved. V lost 5 bases and J 4 bases, leaving 11 bases between the germline ends. Germline V gene sequence: CDR1 MNHNS, CDR2 SASEGT. This CDR3 region has 14 residues. The CDR3 protein is CASSFTSSTGELFF. CDR3 coding DNA: TGTGCCAGCAGTTTTACCTCCAGCACCGGGGAGCTGTTTTTT.

This clonotype was found a few times. V and J are TRBV9 and TRBJ2-2; D is ambiguous. Germline CDR1 is SGDLS and CDR2 is YYNGEE. The CDR3 runs to 18 residues. The germline V and J ends were trimmed by 0 bases and 0 bases, with 15 bases remaining between them. The CDR3 spells CASSVASSEDTNTGELFF. The CDR3, as DNA: TGTGCCAGCAGCGTAGCTTCGAGTGAGGATACGAACACCGGGGAGCTGTTTTTT.

By sample fraction, this clonotype is medium-sized. This chain connects TRBV12-3 or TRBV12-4 to TRBJ1-5; maybe TRBD1 (5 bases). V gave up 2 bases and J gave up 3 bases, with 8 bases separating them. The CDR3 sequence is 14 residues long. The CDR3 region is CASSLSGNNQPQHF. The CDR3 bases are TGTGCCAGCAGTTTATCAGGGAACAATCAGCCCCAGCATTTT.

This clonotype was seen a handful of times. The chain carries TRBV9 and TRBJ2-3; 9 nucleotides line up with TRBD2. Germline trimming cut 3 bases from V and 4 bases from J; bases unmatched to any gene: 3. The CDR3 is 14 residues long. The germline V gene has CDR1 SGDLS and CDR2 YYNGEE. The CDR3 region is CASSGGGAADTQYF. The DNA of the CDR3 is TGTGCCAGCAGCGGCGGGGGGGCGGCAGATACGCAGTATTTT.

This clonotype rates as medium-sized. The chain couples TRBV6-2 or TRBV6-3 to TRBJ2-1; 7 bases line up with TRBD1. The germline gives CDR1 MNHEY, CDR2 SVGEGT. This CDR3 region has 14 residues. The V and J ends lost 1 base and 6 bases, in that order; junction bases with no gene match: 3. CDR3 residues: CASSYFRDSNEQFF. The CDR3 DNA sequence: TGTGCCAGCAGTTACTTCCGGGACAGCAATGAGCAGTTCTTC.

This clonotype is medium-sized by share. The chain uses TRBV5-1 and TRBJ2-3; 10 nucleotides match TRBD2. Germline-derived CDR1 and CDR2 are SGHRS and YFSETQ. With 1 base clipped from V and 1 base from J, the junction kept 9 bases outside the gene matches. The CDR3 extends over 18 amino acids. In DNA form, the CDR3 reads TGCGCCAGCAGCTTGAGCGGTTTAGCGGGAGGCCGCACAGATACGCAGTATTTT. Amino acid sequence: CASSLSGLAGGRTDTQYF.

This clonotype is categorized as medium-sized. The rearrangement uses TRBV6-2 or TRBV6-3 and TRBJ2-7; TRBD1 agrees at 8 bases. Germline trimming cut 3 bases from V and 3 bases from J; bases unmatched to any gene: 16. The CDR3 is made up of 18 amino acids. Germline CDR1 and CDR2: MNHEY and SVGEGT. In DNA form, the CDR3 reads TGTGCCAGCAGTTATCTTCCTGTTTCCGGGACAGGAGACTACGAGCAGTACTTC. Translated: CASSYLPVSGTGDYEQYF.

By share, this clonotype ranks as medium-sized (0.01 to 0.1%). The chain is built from TRBV28 and TRBJ2-7; 7 bases align to TRBD2. Germline lookup yields CDR1 MDHEN and CDR2 SYDVKM. This CDR3 has 16 residues. After removal of 2 bases from V and 2 bases from J, the junction contained 9 bases not matched to a gene. The CDR3 here is CASSLAPRLATYEQYF. DNA of the CDR3: TGTGCCAGCAGTTTAGCCCCTCGACTAGCCACCTACGAGCAGTACTTC.

In this sample, this clonotype is medium-sized. The chain has TRBV28 and TRBJ1-5; weak D call: TRBD1 (6 bases). CDR3 length: 15 amino acids. Per germline, CDR1 MDHEN and CDR2 SYDVKM. V was clipped by 4 bases and J by 5 bases, with 15 bases between them. The CDR3 DNA sequence: TGTGCCAGCAGTTGGACAGACGGGCTGGATCAGCCCCAGCATTTT. Protein: CASSWTDGLDQPQHF. Supplemented by reference TRBV28 and TRBJ1-5, the full variable domain reads DVKVTQSSRYLVKRTGEKVFLECVQDMDHENMFWYRQDPGLGLRLIYFSYDVKMKEKGDIPEGYSVSREKKERFSLILESASTNQTSMYLCASSWTDGLDQPQHFGDGTRLSIL.

This clonotype occurred a few times. Since a much larger clone is just one base distant, this may be a read error. The rearrangement links TRBV15 to TRBJ2-1; D may match TRBD1 or TRBD2 (6 bases each). This CDR3 spans 15 amino acids. The V gene's germline CDR1 is LNHNV and CDR2 YYDKDF (reference sequence). V lost 0 bases to trimming and J lost 8 bases, with 14 bases between them. CDR3 nucleotides: TGTGCCACCAGCAGAGAGAAAGGGGGGACCGATGAGCAGTTCTTC. This codes for CATSREKGGTDEQFF.

This clonotype is deemed medium-sized. The chain links TRBV12-3 or TRBV12-4 to TRBJ2-1; 10 bases agree with TRBD2. CDR3 length: 15 amino acids. V was pared by 3 bases and J by 10 bases, with 9 bases of the junction left unmatched. CDR3 region: CASSFRLAGVIEQFF. The CDR3 DNA is TGTGCCAGCAGTTTTCGGCTAGCGGGAGTGATCGAGCAGTTCTTC.

In its sample, this clonotype is medium-sized (0.01 to 0.1%). This chain uses TRBV7-9 with TRBJ2-1; 11 nucleotides line up with TRBD2. V dropped 4 bases and J dropped 4; count of bases not matched to a gene: 9. The CDR3 is made up of 17 amino acids. Looked up from germline, CDR1 is SEHNR and CDR2 is FQNEAQ (reference sequence). The CDR3 bases are TGTGCCAGCAGCTCGAGAGTAGCGGGGGGGCGATACAATGAGCAGTTCTTC. Its protein product is CASSSRVAGGRYNEQFF.

At least ten counts were recorded for this clonotype. V and J are TRBV6-5 and TRBJ2-3, with D hard to call. The CDR3 covers 12 residues. Germline V lookup: CDR1 MNHEY, CDR2 SVGAGI. V shed 8 bases and J shed 6 bases, with 12 bases lying between them. DNA of the CDR3: TGTGCCAGCGGGTTGTTCAAGGATACGCAGTATTTT. As protein: CASGLFKDTQYF.

This clonotype is termed medium-sized. The chain uses TRBV12-3 or TRBV12-4 and TRBJ2-1; no firm D call. Trimming stripped 0 bases from V and 7 bases from J, with 4 bases between. The CDR3 extends over 12 amino acids. CDR3: CASSLAINEQFF. In DNA, the CDR3 is TGTGCCAGCAGTTTAGCGATTAATGAGCAGTTCTTC.

Comment on this clonotype: An end of the junction differs from the germline gene, which may be a read error. The rearrangement uses TRBV5-4 and TRBJ2-7; D is tentatively TRBD1 or TRBD2 (5 bases each). The germline V gene has CDR1 SGHNT and CDR2 YYREEE (reference sequence). This CDR3 contains 18 residues. CDR3 amino acids: CARSFWVGTVGYSYEQYF. The CDR3, as DNA: TGTGCCCGCAGCTTCTGGGTCGGGACGGTCGGTTACTCCTACGAGCAGTACTTC. Based on the CDR3 plus reference TRBV5-4 and TRBJ2-7, the full variable domain is ETGVTQSPTHLIKTRGQQVTLRCSSQSGHNTVSWYQQALGQGPQFIFQYYREEENGRGNFPPRFSGLQFPNYSSELNVNALELDDSALYLCARSFWVGTVGYSYEQYFGPGTRLTVT.

By sample fraction, this clonotype is medium-sized. The rearrangement joins TRBV27 to TRBJ2-1; no reliable D call. CDR1 is MNHEY and CDR2 is SMNVEV in the germline V gene (reference sequence). The CDR3 spans 15 residues. The V end was cut by 1 base, the J end by 0 bases, with 7 bases between. CDR3 sequence (DNA): TGTGCCAGCAGTTTATTCCAGAGCTCCTACAATGAGCAGTTCTTC. Its protein is CASSLFQSSYNEQFF.

Within the sample, this clonotype is medium-sized (0.01 to 0.1%). This chain links TRBV29-1 with TRBJ2-5; D is tentatively TRBD1 or TRBD2 (5 bases each). Germline V gene sequence: CDR1 SQVTM, CDR2 ANQGSEA. Trimming cost V 2 bases and J 3 bases, with 13 bases left between them. The CDR3 sequence is 14 residues long. CDR3 nucleotides: TGCAGCGTTGAAAGGGGACGGAATGAAGAGACCCAGTACTTC. This sequence encodes CSVERGRNEETQYF. The full variable domain, rest sourced from reference TRBV29-1 and TRBJ2-5, is SAVISQKPSRDICQRGTSLTIQCQVDSQVTMMFWYRQQPGQSLTLIATANQGSEATYESGFVIDKFPISRPNLTFSTLTVSNMSPEDSSIYLCSVERGRNEETQYFGPGTRLLVL.